This T cell receptor beta chain emerged from a study of CD8+CD57+ T cells in acquired aplastic anemia. Study observations and caveats: The number of CD8+ CDR3 sequences shared by patients and controls was about 30.

About this clonotype itself: Its antigen is not identified.

TCR beta VDJ and CDR3 profiling used genomic DNA as template. TCRdb ran MiXCR on the reads and lists one entry per CDR3 protein. The sample holds about 160,000 distinct CDR3 sequences, approximately 43% seen once. CDR3 length: 13 amino acids. Germline loops: CDR1 MNHNS, CDR2 SASEGT. The V and J ends lost 7 bases and 6 bases, in that order; junction bases with no gene match: 6. The chain uses TRBV6-1 and TRBJ2-1, with 7 nucleotides matching TRBD1. The sample comprised sorted CD4+, CD8+, or CD8+CD57+ T cells (not recorded which) from PBMCs. The origin of this receptor is a human donor in good health. The CDR3 protein is CASTPQGFNEQFF. For the CDR3, the DNA is TGTGCCAGCACCCCACAGGGGTTCAATGAGCAGTTCTTC.